The 30 T cell receptor beta chains reported below all come from one sample, sequenced in a study of blood T cell repertoires in COVID-19 (dated by TCRdb to the early 2020s). Receptor libraries were prepared by the immunoSEQ multiplex PCR assay. TCRdb re-hosts the immuneACCESS table, in-frame sequences only. Its copies lack some clones; in the studies checked, an unresolved V gene accounts for under half of them, and the cause for the rest is not known. Across this sample there are roughly 110,000 clones, with roughly four fifths seen only once. Under 8% of the sample belongs to the ten largest clones. The sample taken for sequencing was peripheral blood. These receptors came from an elderly man with COVID-19, enrolled during active disease.

The chain recombines TRBV24-1 with TRBJ2-1; 8 nucleotides match TRBD2. Germline loops: CDR1 KGHDR, CDR2 SFDVKD. There are 16 residues in the CDR3. V dropped 4 bases and J dropped 4; count of bases not matched to a gene: 8. The CDR3 loop reads CATSDPGREAYNEQFF. The CDR3, as DNA: TGTGCCACCAGTGACCCAGGGCGGGAGGCATACAATGAGCAGTTCTTC.

This chain joins TRBV3-1 (or the pseudogene TRBV3-2) and TRBJ2-7; the match to TRBD2 covers 14 bases. The CDR3 runs to 17 residues. After removal of 1 base from V and 4 bases from J, the junction contained 6 bases not matched to a gene. Germline CDR1 reads LGHDT; CDR2 reads YNNKEL (reference sequence). This chain's CDR3 is CASSQGEGTSGRYEQYF. The CDR3 DNA follows: TGTGCCAGCAGCCAAGGGGAGGGGACTAGCGGGAGATACGAGCAGTACTTC.

The chain combines TRBV9 with TRBJ1-1; D is perhaps TRBD1 (6 bases). The CDR3 runs to 16 residues. Germline V gene sequence: CDR1 SGDLS, CDR2 YYNGEE. Deletions cut 0 bases from V and 3 bases from J, with 15 bases between. The CDR3 is CASSVVGRGGDTEAFF. CDR3 in DNA: TGTGCCAGCAGCGTAGTAGGACGAGGGGGGGACACTGAAGCTTTCTTT.

The chain is built from TRBV27 and TRBJ1-1; 7 nucleotides align to TRBD1. In germline, CDR1 is MNHEY, CDR2 SMNVEV (reference sequence). This CDR3 is built from 16 residues. Trimming cost V 5 bases and J 8 bases; bases outside gene matches: 17. CDR3 amino acids: CASSPRTGHRFPEAFF. In DNA form, the CDR3 reads TGTGCCAGCAGTCCTAGGACAGGTCATCGATTCCCGGAAGCTTTCTTT.

The rearrangement joins TRBV9 to TRBJ2-2; D is perhaps TRBD2 (6 bases). The germline V gene encodes CDR1 SGDLS and CDR2 YYNGEE. V was shortened by 4 bases and J by 6 bases, with 16 bases between the two germline ends. The CDR3 runs to 15 residues. CDR3 bases: TGTGCCAGCAGCCCTCGGGACTTCTTCTCCGGGGAGCTGTTTTTT. This translates into CASSPRDFFSGELFF.

The V and J genes are TRBV28 and TRBJ1-4; possible D gene TRBD1, 6 bases. V was clipped by 6 bases and J by 0 bases, with 17 bases between them. Germline values: CDR1 MDHEN, CDR2 SYDVKM. The CDR3 spans 17 residues. CDR3 protein: CASSSPPYRATNEKLFF. CDR3 bases: TGTGCCAGCAGCTCCCCCCCTTACAGGGCAACTAATGAAAAACTGTTTTTT.

V and J are TRBV27 and TRBJ1-4, with TRBD1 identical over 8 bases. The CDR3 has 19 residues. V lost 3 bases, J lost 3 bases, and 15 bases stayed unmatched. CDR1 MNHEY and CDR2 SMNVEV come from the germline V gene (reference sequence). This CDR3 is CASSFFASGQGVSNEKLFF. CDR3 DNA sequence: TGTGCCAGCAGTTTCTTCGCTTCCGGACAGGGCGTTTCTAATGAAAAACTGTTTTTT.

This chain connects TRBV2 to TRBJ1-1; D is unclear. The germline gives CDR1 SNHLY, CDR2 FYNNEI. CDR3 length equals 13 residues. V was cut by 7 bases and J by 1 base, with 10 bases left in between. The DNA for the CDR3 is TGTGCCAGCACCGCCGAGGCGAACACTGAAGCTTTCTTT. It codes for CASTAEANTEAFF. Together with reference TRBV2 and TRBJ1-1, the CDR3 gives the full variable domain: EPEVTQTPSHQVTQMGQEVILRCVPISNHLYFYWYRQILGQKVEFLVSFYNNEISEKSEIFDDQFSVERPDGSNFTLKIRSTKLEDSAMYFCASTAEANTEAFFGQGTRLTVV.

The table lists this clone with a count of one. The chain carries TRBV28 and TRBJ1-1; 12 bases line up with TRBD1. The ends lost 2 bases at V and 4 bases at J; junction bases unmatched: 8. Germline V gives CDR1 MDHEN, CDR2 SYDVKM. The CDR3 is made up of 17 amino acids. Here the CDR3 reads CASSLRGQGAFGTEAFF. The CDR3 DNA reads as TGTGCCAGCAGTTTAAGGGGACAGGGGGCATTTGGCACTGAAGCTTTCTTT.

The J gene is TRBJ1-4, the V gene TRBV27; TRBD1 agrees at 10 bases. V shed 2 bases, J shed 7 bases, and the junction held 7 bases outside the gene matches. The CDR3 is 16 amino acids. From germline, CDR1 is MNHEY and CDR2 SMNVEV (reference sequence). The CDR3 loop reads CASSLRQGASSEKLFF. The CDR3, as DNA: TGTGCCAGCAGTTTAAGACAGGGGGCGAGTAGTGAAAAACTGTTTTTT.

The chain carries TRBV5-1 and TRBJ2-5; D may be TRBD1 (6 bases). In germline, CDR1 is SGHRS, CDR2 YFSETQ. This CDR3 contains 14 residues. V was pared by 4 bases and J by 1 base, with 11 bases between. Written as DNA, the CDR3 is TGCGCCAGCAGCATACAGGGCACCCAAGAGACCCAGTACTTC. It codes for CASSIQGTQETQYF.

This clone was seen only a few times. V usage is TRBV27 and J usage is TRBJ2-7; 7 bases agree with TRBD2. The length of the CDR3 is 15 residues. CDR1 is MNHEY, CDR2 SMNVEV, per germline (reference sequence). The ends lost 5 bases at V and 2 bases at J; junction bases unmatched: 9. The DNA of the CDR3 is TGTGCCAGCAGTCTATTGACTAGCATGGCCTACGAGCAGTACTTC. Residues: CASSLLTSMAYEQYF.

The chain couples TRBV18 to TRBJ1-2, with D uncertain. The CDR3 consists of 14 residues. CDR1 and CDR2 (germline): KGHSH, LQKENI. Trimming removed 2 bases from V and 6 bases from J, with 13 bases in between. CDR3 in amino acids: CASSPSGEIHGYTF. In DNA form, the CDR3 reads TGTGCCAGCTCACCATCTGGGGAGATCCATGGCTACACCTTC. The entire variable domain, with the rest obtained from reference TRBV18 and TRBJ1-2, is as follows: NAGVMQNPRHLVRRRGQEARLRCSPMKGHSHVYWYRQLPEEGLKFMVYLQKENIIDESGMPKERFSAEFPKEGPSILRIQQVVRGDSAAYFCASSPSGEIHGYTFGSGTRLTVV.

This chain connects TRBV9 to TRBJ2-5; TRBD2 is a possible D gene (7 bases). The CDR3 extends over 16 amino acids. V was clipped by 0 bases and J by 4 bases, with 16 bases between them. Germline V lookup: CDR1 SGDLS, CDR2 YYNGEE. The CDR3 DNA follows: TGTGCCAGCAGCGTAGTAGGGGGGGCGCTGGGAGAGACCCAGTACTTC. Amino acids: CASSVVGGALGETQYF. Together with reference TRBV9 and TRBJ2-5, the CDR3 gives the full variable domain: DSGVTQTPKHLITATGQRVTLRCSPRSGDLSVYWYQQSLDQGLQFLIQYYNGEERAKGNILERFSAQQFPDLHSELNLSSLELGDSALYFCASSVVGGALGETQYFGPGTRLLVL.

V and J are TRBV28 and TRBJ2-7; a weak D match, TRBD2 (5 bases). V dropped 4 bases and J dropped 4 bases, with 17 bases sitting between them. Germline V gene sequence: CDR1 MDHEN, CDR2 SYDVKM. CDR3 length: 15 amino acids. The CDR3 region has the DNA TGTGCCAGCAGTTCGTCGACGGAGAGGGTGTACGAGCAGTACTTC. Protein sequence: CASSSSTERVYEQYF.

As for this clone: Other nucleotide sequences in the sample specify the same CDR3. The J gene is TRBJ1-2, the V gene TRBV7-3; weak D call: TRBD1 (5 bases). Germline V gives CDR1 SGHTA, CDR2 FQGTGA. V was pared by 5 bases and J by 4 bases, with 11 bases between. The CDR3 is 13 amino acids. CDR3 nucleotides: TGTGCCAGCAGCCCCGACAGCTCCTATGGCTACACCTTC. Its protein is CASSPDSSYGYTF.

This clone was seen just once. This rearrangement joins TRBV27 to TRBJ2-6; no definite D call. Trimming stripped 0 bases from V and 2 bases from J, with 2 bases between. The CDR3 runs 14 residues. Per the germline V gene, CDR1 is MNHEY and CDR2 is SMNVEV (reference sequence). CDR3 DNA: TGTGCCAGCAGTTTATCTACTGGGGCCAACGTCCTGACTTTC. Translation: CASSLSTGANVLTF.

V gene TRBV18 combines with J gene TRBJ2-1, with 12 bases lining up with TRBD2. CDR1 is KGHSH, CDR2 LQKENI, per germline. The junction had 7 bases not matched to a gene; V was cut back by 2 bases and J by 8 bases. The CDR3 extends over 16 amino acids. The DNA for the CDR3 is TGTGCCAGCTCACCAAGGCTAGCGGGAGGGCTGGATGAGCAGTTCTTC. Its translation: CASSPRLAGGLDEQFF.

This chain connects TRBV18 to TRBJ1-1; 12 bases fit TRBD1. CDR3 length: 14 residues. With V trimmed by 3 bases and J by 7 bases, 3 bases remained unmatched. The germline V gene encodes CDR1 KGHSH and CDR2 LQKENI. CDR3 bases: TGTGCCAGCTCACCGGGACAGGGGGCGGGTGAAGCTTTCTTT. Protein sequence: CASSPGQGAGEAFF.

This rearrangement joins TRBV6-5 to TRBJ1-2; weak D call: TRBD1 (6 bases). The V and J ends lost 6 bases and 4 bases respectively, with 12 bases between them. There are 13 residues in the CDR3. The germline V gene has CDR1 MNHEY and CDR2 SVGAGI. CDR3 coding DNA: TGTGCCAGCAGCCCGGACAGCATCTATGGCTACACCTTC. Protein product: CASSPDSIYGYTF.

To note about this clone: This specimen includes other DNA sequences encoding the same CDR3. The V and J genes are TRBV5-4 and TRBJ1-4; D remains ambiguous. Germline V gene sequence: CDR1 SGHNT, CDR2 YYREEE (reference sequence). The CDR3 spans 15 residues. V lost 0 bases to trimming and J lost 0 bases, with 6 bases between them. CDR3 in amino acids: CASSLDSATNEKLFF. Written as DNA, the CDR3 is TGTGCCAGCAGCTTGGACAGTGCAACTAATGAAAAACTGTTTTTT.

The chain recombines TRBV27 with TRBJ2-6, with 7 bases fitting TRBD1. The CDR3 has 21 residues. CDR1 is MNHEY and CDR2 is SMNVEV in the germline V gene (reference sequence). With V trimmed by 5 bases and J by 3 bases, 22 bases remained unmatched. The CDR3 sequence: CASSPGAKGQRSLLGANVLTF. The DNA of the CDR3 is TGTGCCAGCAGTCCCGGCGCTAAGGGACAGCGATCGTTACTTGGGGCCAACGTCCTGACTTTC.

The V gene is TRBV9, the J gene TRBJ2-1; TRBD2 matches 9 bases. With 1 base clipped from V and 10 bases from J, the junction kept 12 bases outside the gene matches. CDR3 length equals 16 residues. The germline V gene encodes CDR1 SGDLS and CDR2 YYNGEE. The CDR3 spells CASSVPGVAGAVEQFF. The CDR3 DNA follows: TGTGCCAGCAGCGTACCCGGGGTAGCGGGAGCGGTGGAGCAGTTCTTC.

The chain links TRBV19 to TRBJ2-1; TRBD1 might be the D (6 bases). The CDR3 totals 13 residues. V lost 4 bases and J lost 4, with 8 bases in between. The germline V gene encodes CDR1 LNHDA and CDR2 SQIVND (reference sequence). The CDR3 DNA reads TGTGCCAGTAGTACTCAGGGGTACAATGAGCAGTTCTTC. Its translation: CASSTQGYNEQFF.

The CDR3 here is CATRQGSSYNSPLHF. CDR3 bases: TGTGCCACCCGACAGGGAAGCTCCTATAATTCACCCCTCCACTTT. The J gene is TRBJ1-6, the V gene TRBV5-6, with 7 bases fitting TRBD1. CDR3 length: 15 amino acids. Germline CDR1 reads SGHDT; CDR2 reads YYEEEE. V shed 9 bases, J shed 0 bases, and the junction held 6 bases outside the gene matches.

The V and J genes are TRBV6-2 or TRBV6-3 and TRBJ2-7; D is perhaps TRBD1 (5 bases). Germline V lookup: CDR1 MNHEY, CDR2 SVGEGT. The CDR3 totals 16 residues. The V end lost 0 bases, the J end lost 2 bases, and 14 bases lay between the germline ends. CDR3 nucleotides: TGTGCCAGCAGTTACTCTTGGGGCATGACAGCCTACGAGCAGTACTTC. Translation gives CASSYSWGMTAYEQYF.

The rearrangement uses TRBV9 and TRBJ2-3; D unclear. The CDR3 sequence is 13 residues long. Germline assignment: CDR1 SGDLS and CDR2 YYNGEE. Trimming left V 3 bases short and J 4 bases short, with 9 bases between. This chain's CDR3 is CASSARSPDTQYF. DNA for the CDR3: TGTGCCAGCAGCGCTCGAAGCCCAGATACGCAGTATTTT.

This chain uses TRBV30 with TRBJ1-2; unclear D gene. The CDR3 is 12 amino acids. Per germline, CDR1 GTSNPN and CDR2 SVGIG (reference sequence). V was shortened by 1 base and J by 7 bases, with 10 bases between the two germline ends. The CDR3 DNA sequence: TGTGCCTGGAGTGCACAATCGGGTGGCTACACCTTC. It is translated as CAWSAQSGGYTF.

V and J are TRBV6-1 and TRBJ2-1; D is possibly TRBD2 (5 bases). The V end lost 2 bases, the J end lost 3 bases, and 8 bases lay between the germline ends. This CDR3 is built from 14 residues. Germline CDR1 and CDR2: MNHNS and SASEGT. The DNA for the CDR3 is TGTGCCAGCAGTGAATCCGGGGTCTACAATGAGCAGTTCTTC. Translation gives CASSESGVYNEQFF.

This clone was counted a few times. The genes are TRBV2 and TRBJ1-4, with D possibly TRBD1 on 6 matching bases. The CDR3 runs to 15 residues. Germline CDR1 is SNHLY and CDR2 is FYNNEI. Trimming took off 7 bases at V and 4 bases at J, with 16 bases between the two ends. Here the CDR3 reads CASTWDTAGNEKLFF. CDR3 DNA: TGTGCCAGCACCTGGGACACGGCCGGTAATGAAAAACTGTTTTTT.